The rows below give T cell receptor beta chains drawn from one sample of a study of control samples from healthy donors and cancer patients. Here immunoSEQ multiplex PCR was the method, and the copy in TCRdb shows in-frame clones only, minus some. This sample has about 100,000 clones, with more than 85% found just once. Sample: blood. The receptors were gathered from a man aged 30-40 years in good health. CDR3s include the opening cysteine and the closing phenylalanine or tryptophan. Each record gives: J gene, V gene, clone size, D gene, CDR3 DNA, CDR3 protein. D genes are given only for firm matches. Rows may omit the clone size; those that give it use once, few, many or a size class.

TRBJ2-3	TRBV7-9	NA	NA	TGTGCCAGCAGCTTAATGGGGGCTGGGGGTACGCAGTATTTT	CASSLMGAGGTQYF
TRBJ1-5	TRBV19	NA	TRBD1	TGTGCCAGTACCACAGGGGGCCTCAATCAGCCCCAGCATTTT	CASTTGGLNQPQHF
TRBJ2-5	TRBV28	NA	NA	TGTGCCAGCAGTTTATCGGCAGGGACGTTAGAGACCCAGTACTTC	CASSLSAGTLETQYF
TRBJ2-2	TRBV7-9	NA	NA	TGTGCCGGTACAGAGCCTATATCGAACACCGGGGAGCTGTTTTTT	CAGTEPISNTGELFF
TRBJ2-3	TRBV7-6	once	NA	TGTGCCAGCAGCTCAGGCGCATGGTACGATACGCAGTATTTT	CASSSGAWYDTQYF
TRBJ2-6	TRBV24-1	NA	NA	TGTGCCACCAGTGATTTGGGAGTAGCTGGGGCCAACGTCCTGACTTTC	CATSDLGVAGANVLTF
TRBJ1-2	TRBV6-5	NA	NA	TGTGCCACCTTCAGCCCGGCAGCCCGCGCTGGCTACACCTTC	CATFSPAARAGYTF
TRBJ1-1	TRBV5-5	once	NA	TGTGCCAGCAGCCTATTCCGAACCGAAGCTTTCTTT	CASSLFRTEAFF
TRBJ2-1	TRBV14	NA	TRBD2	TGTGCCAGCAGCCTAGCGGGGGGCTTTGGCTACAATGAGCAGTTCTTC	CASSLAGGFGYNEQFF
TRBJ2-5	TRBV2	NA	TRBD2	TGTGCCAGCGGGGGCCCTAGCGGGAGGGAGACCCAGTACTTC	CASGGPSGRETQYF
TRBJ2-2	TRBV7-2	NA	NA	TGTGCCAGCAGCTCCAGGTCGGGCAGGGTGGGGACCGGGGAGCTGTTTTTT	CASSSRSGRVGTGELFF
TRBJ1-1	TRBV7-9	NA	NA	TGTGCCAGCAGCTTGGGCTTCAGGGGATCCGACACTGAAGCTTTCTTT	CASSLGFRGSDTEAFF
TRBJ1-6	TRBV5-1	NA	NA	TGCGCCAGCAAGGGGGGGGAGAGCTCCTATAATTCACCCCTCCACTTT	CASKGGESSYNSPLHF
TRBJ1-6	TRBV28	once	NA	TGTGCCAGCAGTACGGGACGGCCCCTCCACTTT	CASSTGRPLHF
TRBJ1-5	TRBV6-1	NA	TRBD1	TGTGCCAGCAGTGAGCGTCTCGGGACAGGGGTGAATCAGCCCCAGCATTTT	CASSERLGTGVNQPQHF
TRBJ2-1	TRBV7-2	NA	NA	TGTGCCAGCAGCTTGGGAGGGGGTCATATTTCAACCTACAATGAGCAGTTCTTC	CASSLGGGHISTYNEQFF
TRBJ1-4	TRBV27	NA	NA	TGTGCCAGCAGCCAAGGGGGACTTGGACACCAGAATGAAAAACTGTTTTTT	CASSQGGLGHQNEKLFF
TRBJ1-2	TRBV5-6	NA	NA	TGTGCCAGCAGCTTGACAGGGTCCATTCCGGGCTACACCTTC	CASSLTGSIPGYTF
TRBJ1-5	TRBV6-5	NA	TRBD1	TGTGCCAGCAAAATCGGACAGGGGGCGAATCAGCCCCAGCATTTT	CASKIGQGANQPQHF
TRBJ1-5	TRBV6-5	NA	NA	TGTGCCAGCAGTTACTCGCGCGGGGGAAGCAATCAGCCCCAGCATTTT	CASSYSRGGSNQPQHF
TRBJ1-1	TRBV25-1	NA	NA	TGTGCCAGCAGTGAATTCGGGGGGACTGAAGCTTTCTTT	CASSEFGGTEAFF
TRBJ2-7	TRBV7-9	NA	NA	TGTGCCAGCAGCGGGTCGGGGTACGAGCAGTACTTC	CASSGSGYEQYF
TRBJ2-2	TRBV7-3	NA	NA	TGTGCCAGCAGCCCAGGGGTTCGGACCGGGGAGCTGTTTTTT	CASSPGVRTGELFF
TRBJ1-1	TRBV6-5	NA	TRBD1	TGTGCCAGCAGCCCCCGACAGGGGTCGAACACTGAAGCTTTCTTT	CASSPRQGSNTEAFF
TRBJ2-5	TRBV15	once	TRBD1	TGTGCCACCAGCAGAGGAGGGACAGGGGGAGAGACCCAGTACTTC	CATSRGGTGGETQYF
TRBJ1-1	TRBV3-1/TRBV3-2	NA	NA	TGTGCCAGCAGCCAAGTCATGGGGAACACTGAAGCTTTCTTT	CASSQVMGNTEAFF
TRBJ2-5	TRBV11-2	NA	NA	TGTGCCAGCAGCCAAGGGCCTGGGGAGACCCAGTACTTC	CASSQGPGETQYF
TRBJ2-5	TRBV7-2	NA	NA	TGTGCCAGCAGCTCTGGACCGTCGCAAGAGACCCAGTACTTC	CASSSGPSQETQYF
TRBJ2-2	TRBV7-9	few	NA	TGTGCCAGCAGCTTCGAGATAGGACTACTCGGGGAGCTGTTTTTT	CASSFEIGLLGELFF
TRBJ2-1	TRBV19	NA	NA	TGTGCCAGTAGAAGGACTGTTACCTACAATGAGCAGTTCTTC	CASRRTVTYNEQFF
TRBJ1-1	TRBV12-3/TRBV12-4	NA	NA	TGTGCCAGCAGGCGCACAGGGAGCACTGAAGCTTTCTTT	CASRRTGSTEAFF
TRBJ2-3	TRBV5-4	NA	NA	TGTGCCAGCAGCTTGAAGAATACAGATACGCAGTATTTT	CASSLKNTDTQYF
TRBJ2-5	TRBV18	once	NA	TGTGCCTCAGGGACATACCAAGAGACCCAGTACTTC	CASGTYQETQYF
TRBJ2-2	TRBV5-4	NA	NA	TGTGCCAGCAGCTTTGGCGGGACGAACACCGGGGAGCTGTTTTTT	CASSFGGTNTGELFF
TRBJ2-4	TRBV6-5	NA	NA	TGTGCCAGCAGTTACTCGGGCAGGGGTTGGGAAAACATTCAGTACTTC	CASSYSGRGWENIQYF
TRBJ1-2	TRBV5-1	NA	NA	TGCGCCAGCAGCGTTCAGGGGCCGCTCTATGGCTACACCTTC	CASSVQGPLYGYTF
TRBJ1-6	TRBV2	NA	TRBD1	TGTGCCAGCAGGGGACAGGGAAAATCACCCCTCCACTTT	CASRGQGKSPLHF
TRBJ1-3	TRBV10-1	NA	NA	TGCGCCACCGTCCGGGATTCCGCTCCTGGAAACACCATATATTTT	CATVRDSAPGNTIYF
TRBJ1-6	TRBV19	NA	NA	TGTGCCAGTAGTATCCTACAGGGTGAGGGTAATTCACCCCTCCACTTT	CASSILQGEGNSPLHF
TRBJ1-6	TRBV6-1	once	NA	TGTGCCAGCAGTGAAGCCCTTACAGGAAATTCACCCCTCCACTTT	CASSEALTGNSPLHF
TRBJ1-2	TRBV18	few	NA	TGTGCCAGCTCACCCTCGGGACGGCCTCTCTACACCTTC	CASSPSGRPLYTF
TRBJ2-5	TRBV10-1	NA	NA	TGCGCCAGCAGGAGAATATCCGGGGCGGTAGAGACCCAGTACTTC	CASRRISGAVETQYF
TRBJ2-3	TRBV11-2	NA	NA	TGTGCCAGCAGCTTAGATGGGGGACAAAGAGATACGCAGTATTTT	CASSLDGGQRDTQYF
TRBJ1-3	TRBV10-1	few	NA	TGCGCCAGCAGTCCAGGGGACGCTGGAAACACCATATATTTT	CASSPGDAGNTIYF
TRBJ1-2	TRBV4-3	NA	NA	TGCGCCAGCAGCCAAGATCCGAGGGGCAACTATGGCTACACCTTC	CASSQDPRGNYGYTF
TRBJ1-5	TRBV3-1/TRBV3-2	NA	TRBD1	TGTGCCAGCAGCCAAAAACCGGGACAGGGTTTAGGGTCGGGCAATCAGCCCCAGCATTTT	CASSQKPGQGLGSGNQPQHF
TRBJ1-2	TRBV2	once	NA	TGTGCCAGCAGTGCAGGGGTGTGGGGTGGCCACACCTTC	CASSAGVWGGHTF
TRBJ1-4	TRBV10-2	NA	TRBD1	TGCGCCAGCAGAGAAACCGGGACAGGGGGCGGTGGAAAACTGTTTTTT	CASRETGTGGGGKLFF
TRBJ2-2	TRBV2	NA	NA	TGTGCCAGCATTATGGCAGAGGAATCCGGGGAGCTGTTTTTT	CASIMAEESGELFF
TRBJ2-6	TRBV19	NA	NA	TGTGCCAGTAGTATGTGGGGCTCTGGGGCCAACGTCCTGACTTTC	CASSMWGSGANVLTF
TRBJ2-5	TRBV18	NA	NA	TGTGCCAGTCTCGCTGGGGGAGAAGAGACCCAGTACTTC	CASLAGGEETQYF
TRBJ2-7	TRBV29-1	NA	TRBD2	TGCAGCGTGGTTAGCGGGAGGGCCTCTCGGGAGCAGTACTTC	CSVVSGRASREQYF
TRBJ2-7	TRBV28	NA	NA	TGTGCCAGCGGACCGGGACCCTCCTACGAGCAGTACTTC	CASGPGPSYEQYF
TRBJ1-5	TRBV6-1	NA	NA	TGTGCCAGCAGTGAAGCCCAAACAAATCAGCCCCAGCATTTT	CASSEAQTNQPQHF
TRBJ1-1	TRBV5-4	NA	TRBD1	TGTGCCAGCAGCTTAGGACAGGACCCGTCCAGGACTGAAGCTTTCTTT	CASSLGQDPSRTEAFF
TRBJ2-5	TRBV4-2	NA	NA	TGTGCCAGCAGCCAAGGGTCTCGCGCGGAGACCCAGTACTTC	CASSQGSRAETQYF
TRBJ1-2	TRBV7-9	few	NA	TGTGCCAGCAGCTTAGGAGAGACACGCTATGGCTACACCTTC	CASSLGETRYGYTF